The rows below give T cell receptor beta chains drawn from one sample of a study of T-cell reconstitution after alpha-beta-depleted transplantation in children. From the PCR reads, TCRdb called clonotypes with MiXCR, one entry per CDR3 protein. Among just over 350,000 distinct CDR3 sequences, about 14% were seen once, and the ten largest hold 3.5% to 4.5%. The specimen comprised PBMCs, sampled from the stem cell graft. These receptors were taken from a human donor who donated a stem cell graft to a child with Fanconi anemia. Both conserved end residues are part of each CDR3. A D gene is named only where the DNA matches it firmly. Rows give clone size only sometimes, using once, few, many, or a class for an expanded clone.

D	size	V	J	DNA	CDR3
TRBD2	-	TRBV5-1	TRBJ2-1	TGCGCCAGCAGCTTGGGTAGCGGGGGGCTGGACTACAATGAGCAGTTCTTC	CASSLGSGGLDYNEQFF
-	-	TRBV7-9	TRBJ1-1	TGTGCCAGCGGCCGTCGGGGCGGGGCGGGAACTGAAGCTTTCTTT	CASGRRGGAGTEAFF
TRBD2	many	TRBV6-5	TRBJ2-3	TGTGCCAGCAGACCTAGCGGGGGAGCAGATACGCAGTATTTT	CASRPSGGADTQYF
-	-	TRBV20-1	TRBJ2-1	TGCAGTGCTACCAAGGGCTATCCTAATGAGCAGTTCTTC	CSATKGYPNEQFF
-	few	TRBV6-5	TRBJ2-2	TGTGCCAGCAGCTTCCTCGATTCTACCGGGGAGCTGTTTTTT	CASSFLDSTGELFF
-	few	TRBV5-1	TRBJ2-1	TGCGCCAGCAGCGCCGGGCCACACAATGAGCAGTTCTTC	CASSAGPHNEQFF
-	-	TRBV7-2	TRBJ2-1	TGTGCCAGCAGCCCCCAGAGGGGGGGTGAGCAGTTCTTC	CASSPQRGGEQFF
-	many	TRBV6-9	TRBJ1-5	TGTGCCAGCAGTTATTCAGGGCTTAGCAATCAGCCCCAGCATTTT	CASSYSGLSNQPQHF
-	-	TRBV9	TRBJ2-7	TGTGCCAGCAGCGTAGGTCAGAGCTACGAGCAGTACTTC	CASSVGQSYEQYF
TRBD1	-	TRBV29-1	TRBJ1-2	TGCAGCGTAATGGACAGGGCTGGCTACACCTTC	CSVMDRAGYTF
TRBD1	many	TRBV5-1	TRBJ2-1	TGCGCCAGCAGCTTGGGACAGGGCTTCGATGAGCAGTTCTTC	CASSLGQGFDEQFF
TRBD1	-	TRBV15	TRBJ2-7	TGTGCCACCAGTAAGGACAGGGGGAGCTACGAGCAGTACTTC	CATSKDRGSYEQYF
-	many	TRBV12-3/TRBV12-4	TRBJ1-1	TGTGCCAGCAGTTGGACAGCACCGAACACTGAAGCTTTCTTT	CASSWTAPNTEAFF